This T cell receptor beta chain was sequenced during a study of blood T cell repertoires in COVID-19. This CDR3 region has 13 residues. The V gene lost 6 bases and the J gene lost 0 bases, with 8 bases spanning the gap. The germline V gene encodes CDR1 SGHVS and CDR2 FNYEAQ. Clones were read by immunoSEQ multiplex PCR, and TCRdb kept only the in-frame ones, dropping some. The sample lists fewer than 65,000 clones, 86% occurring once. This receptor was identified in a woman of 80 years or more with acute or convalescent COVID-19. This chain uses TRBV7-6 with TRBJ1-1; D call uncertain. Sequencing input: peripheral blood. The CDR3: CASSQDLNTEAFF. For the CDR3, the DNA is TGTGCCAGCAGTCAGGATTTGAACACTGAAGCTTTCTTT.